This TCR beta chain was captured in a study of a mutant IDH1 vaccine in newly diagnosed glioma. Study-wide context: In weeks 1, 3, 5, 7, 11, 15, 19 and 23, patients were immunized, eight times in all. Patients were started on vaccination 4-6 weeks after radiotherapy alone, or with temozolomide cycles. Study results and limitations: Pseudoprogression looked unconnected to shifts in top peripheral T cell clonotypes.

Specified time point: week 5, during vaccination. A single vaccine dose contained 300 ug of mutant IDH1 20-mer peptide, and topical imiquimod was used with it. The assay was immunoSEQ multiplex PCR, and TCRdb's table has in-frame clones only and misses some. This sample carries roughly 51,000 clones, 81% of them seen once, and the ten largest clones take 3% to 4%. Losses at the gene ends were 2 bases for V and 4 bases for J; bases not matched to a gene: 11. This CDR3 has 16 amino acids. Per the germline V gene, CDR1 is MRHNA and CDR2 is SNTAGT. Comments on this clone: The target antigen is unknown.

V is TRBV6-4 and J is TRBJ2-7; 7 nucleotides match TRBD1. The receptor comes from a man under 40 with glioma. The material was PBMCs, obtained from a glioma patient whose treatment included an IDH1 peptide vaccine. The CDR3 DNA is TGTGCCAGCAGTGACAGGGGGCGCCGAGGATTTTACGAGCAGTACTTC. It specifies CASSDRGRRGFYEQYF.